The text below deals with one T cell receptor (beta chain). The antigen remains undetermined. This sample is drawn from a study of cytomegalovirus exposure and HLA in healthy donors. The study's findings and limits: In a later analysis, V- and J-gene trimming of beta chains associated with a DCLRE1C missense variant, replicated independently.

Amplification used 60 Vbeta primers and 13 Jbeta primers. Generated by immunoSEQ multiplex PCR, the TCRdb table keeps only in-frame clones and is missing some. The sample shows approximately 54,000 clones, approximately 81% of them seen only once. Germline-derived CDR1 and CDR2 are LNHDA and SQIVND (reference sequence). V was shortened by 5 bases and J by 0 bases, with 17 bases between the two germline ends. This CDR3 has 17 amino acids. The receptor comes from a woman between 18 and 29 years old in good health and CMV-seronegative. The sequencing input was PBMCs. This chain links TRBV19 with TRBJ1-5; possible D gene TRBD1, 5 bases. CDR3 DNA: TGTGCCAGTAGTCCCGGAAGGGGAATCTATAGCAATCAGCCCCAGCATTTT. Its translation: CASSPGRGIYSNQPQHF.